These T cell receptor beta chains were read from a single sample in a study of CD4 T cells in relation to SARS-CoV-2 and coronaviruses. Profiled with immunoSEQ multiplex PCR; TCRdb holds only in-frame clones, not every one. The sample holds under 13,000 clones; about 89% are singletons and the top ten take 2% to 2.5%. The specimen sequenced was naive CD4+ T cells from PBMCs. All receptors come from an adult with COVID-19. Both conserved end residues are part of each CDR3. Each record gives: J gene, clone size, CDR3 length, V gene, D gene, CDR3 protein, CDR3 DNA. D genes are given only for firm matches. Some rows mark clone size as missing; the rest say once, few, many or name a class of expanded clone.

j_gene: TRBJ2-3; abundance: NA; len: 14; v_gene: TRBV7-2; d_gene: TRBD2; CDR3aa: CASRTSGGTDTQYF; CDR3nt: TGTGCCAGCAGGACTAGCGGGGGCACAGATACGCAGTATTTT
j_gene: TRBJ2-7; abundance: NA; len: 14; v_gene: TRBV27; d_gene: TRBD1; CDR3aa: CASSPGDRTYEQYF; CDR3nt: TGTGCCAGCAGTCCAGGGGACAGAACTTACGAACAGTACTTC
j_gene: TRBJ1-2; abundance: NA; len: 13; v_gene: TRBV6-1; d_gene: NA; CDR3aa: CASSESTYYGYTF; CDR3nt: TGTGCCAGCAGTGAGTCCACCTACTATGGCTACACCTTC
j_gene: TRBJ2-3; abundance: NA; len: 16; v_gene: TRBV5-5; d_gene: TRBD2; CDR3aa: CASRPASGENTDTQYF; CDR3nt: TGTGCCAGCAGACCTGCTAGCGGGGAGAACACAGATACGCAGTATTTT
j_gene: TRBJ2-3; abundance: NA; len: 13; v_gene: TRBV7-2; d_gene: NA; CDR3aa: CASSLGSADTQYF; CDR3nt: TGTGCCAGCAGCTTAGGGTCGGCCGATACGCAGTATTTT
j_gene: TRBJ2-1; abundance: NA; len: 15; v_gene: TRBV3-1/TRBV3-2; d_gene: TRBD2; CDR3aa: CASSLLAGPYNEQFF; CDR3nt: TGTGCCAGCAGCTTACTAGCGGGGCCCTACAATGAGCAGTTCTTC
j_gene: TRBJ2-1; abundance: NA; len: 13; v_gene: TRBV7-2; d_gene: NA; CDR3aa: CASSPMAYNEQFF; CDR3nt: TGTGCCAGCAGCCCTATGGCCTACAATGAGCAGTTCTTC
j_gene: TRBJ2-2; abundance: NA; len: 14; v_gene: TRBV14; d_gene: NA; CDR3aa: CASSVAGNTGELFF; CDR3nt: TGTGCCAGCAGCGTTGCGGGGAACACCGGGGAGCTGTTTTTT
j_gene: TRBJ2-2; abundance: NA; len: 13; v_gene: TRBV12-3/TRBV12-4; d_gene: TRBD2; CDR3aa: CASSPGGARELFF; CDR3nt: TGTGCCAGCAGCCCCGGGGGGGCAAGGGAGCTGTTTTTT
j_gene: TRBJ2-7; abundance: NA; len: 16; v_gene: TRBV5-5; d_gene: NA; CDR3aa: CASSLSTGLSSYEQYF; CDR3nt: TGTGCCAGCAGCTTGTCGACCGGGCTTAGCTCCTACGAGCAGTACTTC
j_gene: TRBJ1-1; abundance: NA; len: 16; v_gene: TRBV5-4; d_gene: NA; CDR3aa: CASSQGHITQSAEAFF; CDR3nt: TGTGCCAGCAGCCAAGGACACATTACTCAAAGCGCTGAAGCTTTCTTT
j_gene: TRBJ2-1; abundance: NA; len: 15; v_gene: TRBV12-5; d_gene: NA; CDR3aa: CASGPRQEIGNEQFF; CDR3nt: TGTGCTAGTGGACCGCGACAGGAAATAGGCAATGAGCAGTTCTTC
j_gene: TRBJ1-1; abundance: once; len: 16; v_gene: TRBV7-9; d_gene: NA; CDR3aa: CASSLALGVMNTEAFF; CDR3nt: TGTGCCAGCAGCTTAGCGCTAGGGGTAATGAACACTGAAGCTTTCTTT
j_gene: TRBJ2-7; abundance: NA; len: 13; v_gene: TRBV6-5; d_gene: NA; CDR3aa: CASSRGRGYEQYF; CDR3nt: TGTGCCAGCAGCCGAGGACGCGGCTACGAGCAGTACTTC
j_gene: TRBJ2-1; abundance: NA; len: 14; v_gene: TRBV4-3; d_gene: NA; CDR3aa: CASSQEGGRDEQFF; CDR3nt: TGCGCCAGCAGCCAAGAGGGGGGACGGGATGAGCAGTTCTTC
j_gene: TRBJ1-2; abundance: once; len: 17; v_gene: TRBV28; d_gene: TRBD1; CDR3aa: CASSGGQGSFKNYGYTF; CDR3nt: TGTGCCAGCTCTGGAGGACAGGGGAGCTTCAAGAACTATGGCTACACCTTC
j_gene: TRBJ2-7; abundance: NA; len: 13; v_gene: TRBV2; d_gene: NA; CDR3aa: CASSANTVYEQYF; CDR3nt: TGTGCCAGCAGTGCCAACACGGTCTACGAGCAGTACTTC
j_gene: TRBJ1-6; abundance: NA; len: 15; v_gene: TRBV3-1/TRBV3-2; d_gene: NA; CDR3aa: CASSQNRQTNSPLHF; CDR3nt: TGTGCCAGCAGCCAAAACAGGCAAACTAATTCACCCCTCCACTTT
j_gene: TRBJ2-3; abundance: NA; len: 15; v_gene: TRBV18; d_gene: TRBD2; CDR3aa: CASSETGTSIDTQYF; CDR3nt: TGTGCCAGCTCGGAGACCGGGACTAGCATAGATACGCAGTATTTT
j_gene: TRBJ1-2; abundance: NA; len: 13; v_gene: TRBV11-2; d_gene: NA; CDR3aa: CASSLVGQSDYTF; CDR3nt: TGTGCCAGCAGCTTAGTGGGCCAATCCGACTACACCTTC
j_gene: TRBJ1-6; abundance: NA; len: 16; v_gene: TRBV11-2; d_gene: NA; CDR3aa: CASSLSSRTYNSPLHF; CDR3nt: TGTGCCAGCAGCTTATCTTCTCGAACCTATAATTCACCCCTCCACTTT
j_gene: TRBJ2-3; abundance: NA; len: 15; v_gene: TRBV11-1; d_gene: NA; CDR3aa: CASSLWDPGTDTQYF; CDR3nt: TGTGCCAGCAGCTTATGGGACCCTGGAACAGATACGCAGTATTTT
j_gene: TRBJ2-3; abundance: NA; len: 19; v_gene: TRBV3-1/TRBV3-2; d_gene: TRBD2; CDR3aa: CASSQESGLAGVQGDTQYF; CDR3nt: TGTGCCAGCAGCCAAGAGAGTGGACTAGCGGGGGTTCAGGGAGATACGCAGTATTTT
j_gene: TRBJ1-4; abundance: NA; len: 14; v_gene: TRBV7-8; d_gene: TRBD1; CDR3aa: CASSLGGQGVKLFF; CDR3nt: TGTGCCAGCAGCTTAGGGGGACAGGGAGTGAAACTGTTTTTT
j_gene: TRBJ2-2; abundance: NA; len: 16; v_gene: TRBV5-1; d_gene: NA; CDR3aa: CASSLVQGPGSGELFF; CDR3nt: TGCGCCAGCAGCTTGGTGCAGGGCCCCGGGTCCGGGGAGCTGTTTTTT
j_gene: TRBJ1-4; abundance: NA; len: 14; v_gene: TRBV5-1; d_gene: TRBD1; CDR3aa: CASSPTGVTEKLFF; CDR3nt: TGCGCCAGCAGTCCGACAGGGGTTACTGAAAAACTGTTTTTT
j_gene: TRBJ2-5; abundance: NA; len: 15; v_gene: TRBV7-8; d_gene: TRBD1; CDR3aa: CASIHRTGVEETQYF; CDR3nt: TGTGCCAGCATACACCGGACAGGGGTGGAGGAGACCCAGTACTTC
j_gene: TRBJ2-6; abundance: NA; len: 15; v_gene: TRBV19; d_gene: NA; CDR3aa: CASSVGTTGANVLTF; CDR3nt: TGTGCCAGTAGCGTTGGAACCACTGGGGCCAACGTCCTGACTTTC
j_gene: TRBJ2-1; abundance: NA; len: 15; v_gene: TRBV14; d_gene: NA; CDR3aa: CASSQDGGLYNEQFF; CDR3nt: TGTGCCAGCAGCCAAGATGGGGGTTTGTACAATGAGCAGTTCTTC
j_gene: TRBJ2-1; abundance: NA; len: 12; v_gene: TRBV11-3; d_gene: NA; CDR3aa: CASSLHSSGQFF; CDR3nt: TGTGCCAGCAGCTTACATTCGTCGGGGCAGTTCTTC
j_gene: TRBJ2-5; abundance: NA; len: 20; v_gene: TRBV13; d_gene: TRBD2; CDR3aa: CASSLVGDRIAGPSVETQYF; CDR3nt: TGTGCCAGCAGCTTAGTTGGCGACAGAATAGCGGGACCTTCGGTTGAGACCCAGTACTTC
j_gene: TRBJ1-2; abundance: NA; len: 16; v_gene: TRBV5-8; d_gene: TRBD1; CDR3aa: CASTYTGGVSNYGYTF; CDR3nt: TGTGCCAGCACTTATACAGGGGGCGTTTCTAACTATGGCTACACCTTC
j_gene: TRBJ2-5; abundance: NA; len: 15; v_gene: TRBV18; d_gene: TRBD1; CDR3aa: CASSRGQGGRETQYF; CDR3nt: TGTGCCAGCTCACGCGGACAGGGTGGTCGGGAGACCCAGTACTTC
j_gene: TRBJ2-7; abundance: NA; len: 16; v_gene: TRBV6-2/TRBV6-3; d_gene: NA; CDR3aa: CASSYSLGTLSYEQYF; CDR3nt: TGTGCCAGCAGTTACTCATTGGGGACCCTCTCGTACGAGCAGTACTTC
j_gene: TRBJ2-7; abundance: once; len: 13; v_gene: TRBV5-1; d_gene: TRBD1; CDR3aa: CASSLEGTGEQYF; CDR3nt: TGCGCCAGCAGCTTGGAGGGGACAGGCGAGCAGTACTTC
j_gene: TRBJ2-7; abundance: NA; len: 14; v_gene: TRBV10-2; d_gene: NA; CDR3aa: CASGLGWGAYEQYF; CDR3nt: TGCGCCAGCGGGCTGGGCTGGGGGGCCTACGAGCAGTACTTC
j_gene: TRBJ2-2; abundance: few; len: 17; v_gene: TRBV2; d_gene: TRBD2; CDR3aa: CASSAQGLAVNTGELFF; CDR3nt: TGTGCCAGCAGTGCCCAGGGACTAGCGGTGAACACCGGGGAGCTGTTTTTT
j_gene: TRBJ2-7; abundance: NA; len: 15; v_gene: TRBV7-2; d_gene: NA; CDR3aa: CASSEGRGPSYEQYF; CDR3nt: TGTGCCAGCAGCGAGGGTCGGGGCCCGTCCTACGAGCAGTACTTC
j_gene: TRBJ2-3; abundance: NA; len: 17; v_gene: TRBV6-2/TRBV6-3; d_gene: TRBD2; CDR3aa: CASSYLGTSGGADTQYF; CDR3nt: TGTGCCAGCAGTTACCTCGGGACTAGCGGGGGTGCGGATACGCAGTATTTT